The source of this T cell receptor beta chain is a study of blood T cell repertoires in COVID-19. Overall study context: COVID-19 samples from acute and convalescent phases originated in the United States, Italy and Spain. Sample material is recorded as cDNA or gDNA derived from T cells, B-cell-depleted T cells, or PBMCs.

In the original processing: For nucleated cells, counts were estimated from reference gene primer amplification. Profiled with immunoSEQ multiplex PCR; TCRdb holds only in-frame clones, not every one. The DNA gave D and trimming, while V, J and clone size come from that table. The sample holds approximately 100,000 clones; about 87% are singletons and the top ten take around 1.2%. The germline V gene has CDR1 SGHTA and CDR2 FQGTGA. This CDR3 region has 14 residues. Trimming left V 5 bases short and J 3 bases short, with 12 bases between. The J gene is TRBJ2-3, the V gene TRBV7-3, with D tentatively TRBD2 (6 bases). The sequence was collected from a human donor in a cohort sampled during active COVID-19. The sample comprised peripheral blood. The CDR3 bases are TGTGCCAGCAGCCCAGTGGGGGGTACAGATACGCAGTATTTT. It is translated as CASSPVGGTDTQYF.